One T cell receptor beta chain is described in this entry. Method: immunoSEQ multiplex PCR; TCRdb's copy keeps in-frame clones and lacks some. The data hold about 160,000 clones, with about 80% observed a single time. The sample originates from a study of blood T cell repertoires in COVID-19. Study-wide context: COVID-19 samples collected from the United States, Italy and Spain covered acute and convalescent phases. T cells, B-cell-depleted T cells, or PBMCs provided the cDNA or gDNA that served as material.

The length of the CDR3 is 14 residues. Germline V gives CDR1 SGHDN, CDR2 FVKESK. V was pared by 4 bases and J by 11 bases, with 20 bases between. Sequencing input: peripheral blood. The chain employs TRBV14 and TRBJ1-1; a possible D gene is TRBD1 (5 bases). The receptor was derived from a woman aged 80 or over with acute or convalescent COVID-19. For the CDR3, the DNA is TGTGCCAGCAGCCCCCGCGGGACGGTCCGAAGCGCTTTCTTT. This sequence encodes CASSPRGTVRSAFF.